These 4 T cell receptor beta chains came from one sample sequenced in a study of blood T cell repertoires in COVID-19 (dated by TCRdb to between 2020 and 2021). The method behind the library was the immunoSEQ multiplex PCR assay. In TCRdb, the immuneACCESS table is reduced to in-frame sequences with V and J assigned. These tables do not hold every clone; where another copy was compared, an unresolved V gene accounts for under half, and the others remain unexplained. In this sample the table shows approximately 460,000 clones, 89% of which occur a single time. Of the sample, 0.8% to 0.9% is held by the ten largest clones. Input material: peripheral blood. These receptors were collected from a man between 18 and 35 years old with COVID-19, enrolled during active disease.

J is TRBJ2-7 and V is TRBV27; no clear D. The V end lost 6 bases, the J end lost 0 bases, and 3 bases lay between the germline ends. The CDR3 contains 11 residues. CDR1 is MNHEY, CDR2 SMNVEV, per germline (reference sequence). The CDR3 spells CASSHSYEQYF. The CDR3 nucleotides read TGTGCCAGCAGCCACTCCTACGAGCAGTACTTC.

The gene calls are TRBV5-1 and TRBJ1-4; no definite D call. CDR3 length: 13 amino acids. Looked up from germline, CDR1 is SGHRS and CDR2 is YFSETQ. Trimming took off 7 bases at V and 7 bases at J, with 14 bases between the two ends. The CDR3 protein is CASRERGGEKLFF. The CDR3, as DNA: TGCGCCAGCCGCGAGCGGGGTGGTGAAAAACTGTTTTTT.

V gene TRBV29-1 combines with J gene TRBJ1-2, with D possibly matching TRBD1 (6 bases). V shed 4 bases and J shed 4 bases, with 19 bases lying between them. The CDR3 is made up of 15 amino acids. Germline V CDR1 and CDR2: SQVTM, ANQGSEA. CDR3 amino acids: CSVGDGVGAIYGYTF. The CDR3, as DNA: TGCAGCGTTGGCGACGGGGTGGGGGCAATCTATGGCTACACCTTC.

CDR3 DNA: TGTGCCAGCAGCCAAGATCAGGGCGGTTATAATTCACCCCTCCACTTT. This sequence encodes CASSQDQGGYNSPLHF. The chain recombines TRBV3-1 (or the pseudogene TRBV3-2) with TRBJ1-6, with D possibly matching TRBD1 (5 bases). Germline CDR1 is LGHDT and CDR2 is YNNKEL (reference sequence). Trimming took off 0 bases at V and 4 bases at J, with 10 bases between the two ends. The CDR3 totals 16 residues.